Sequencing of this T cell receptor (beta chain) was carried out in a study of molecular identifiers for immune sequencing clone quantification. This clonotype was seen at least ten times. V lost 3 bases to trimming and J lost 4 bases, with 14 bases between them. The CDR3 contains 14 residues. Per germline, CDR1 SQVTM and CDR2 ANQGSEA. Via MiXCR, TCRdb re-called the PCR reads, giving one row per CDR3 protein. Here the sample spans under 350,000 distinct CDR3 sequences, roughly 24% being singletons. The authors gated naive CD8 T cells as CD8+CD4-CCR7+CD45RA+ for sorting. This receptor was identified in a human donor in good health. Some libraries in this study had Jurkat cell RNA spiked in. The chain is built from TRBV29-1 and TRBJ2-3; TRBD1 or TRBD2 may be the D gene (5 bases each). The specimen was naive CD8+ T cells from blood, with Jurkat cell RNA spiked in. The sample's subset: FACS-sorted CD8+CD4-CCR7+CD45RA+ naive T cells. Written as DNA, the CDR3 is TGCAGCGTTGATGGCTGGGGACCTTCAGATACGCAGTATTTT. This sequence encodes CSVDGWGPSDTQYF.